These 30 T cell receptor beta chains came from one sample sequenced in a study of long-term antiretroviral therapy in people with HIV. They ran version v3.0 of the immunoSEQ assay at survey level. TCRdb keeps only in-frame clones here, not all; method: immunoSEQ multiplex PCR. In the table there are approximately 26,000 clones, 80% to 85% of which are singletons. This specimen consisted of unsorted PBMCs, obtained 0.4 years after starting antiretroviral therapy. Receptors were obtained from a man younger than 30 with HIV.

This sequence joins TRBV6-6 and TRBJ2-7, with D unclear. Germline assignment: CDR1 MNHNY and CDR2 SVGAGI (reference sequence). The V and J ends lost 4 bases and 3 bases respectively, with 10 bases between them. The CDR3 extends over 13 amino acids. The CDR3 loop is CASSLDGGYEQYF. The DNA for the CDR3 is TGTGCCAGCAGTTTGGACGGCGGCTACGAGCAGTACTTC.

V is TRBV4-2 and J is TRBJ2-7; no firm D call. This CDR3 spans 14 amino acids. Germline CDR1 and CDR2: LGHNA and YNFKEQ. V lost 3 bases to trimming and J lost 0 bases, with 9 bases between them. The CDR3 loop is CASSQSTGSYEQYF. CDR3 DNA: TGTGCCAGCAGCCAGTCCACGGGCTCCTACGAGCAGTACTTC.

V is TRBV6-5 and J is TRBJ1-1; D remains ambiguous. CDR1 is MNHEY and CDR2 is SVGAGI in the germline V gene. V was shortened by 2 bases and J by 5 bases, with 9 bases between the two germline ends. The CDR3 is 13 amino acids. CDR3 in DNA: TGTGCCAGCAGTTACAGTGAGGGAACTGAAGCTTTCTTT. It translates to CASSYSEGTEAFF.

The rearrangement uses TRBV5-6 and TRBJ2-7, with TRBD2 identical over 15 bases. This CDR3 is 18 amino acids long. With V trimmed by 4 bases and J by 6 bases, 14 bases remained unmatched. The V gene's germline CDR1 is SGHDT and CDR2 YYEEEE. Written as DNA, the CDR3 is TGTGCCAGCAGCCCTATTAGGACTAGCGGGAGGGCCAAAAGCGAGCAGTACTTC. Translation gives CASSPIRTSGRAKSEQYF.

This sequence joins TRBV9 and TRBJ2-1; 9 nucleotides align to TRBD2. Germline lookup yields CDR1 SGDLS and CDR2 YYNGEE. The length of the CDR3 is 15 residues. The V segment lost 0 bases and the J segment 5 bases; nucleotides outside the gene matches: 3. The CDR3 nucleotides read TGTGCCAGCAGCGTAGTCCCTAGCGGGAACAATGAGCAGTTCTTC. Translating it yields CASSVVPSGNNEQFF.

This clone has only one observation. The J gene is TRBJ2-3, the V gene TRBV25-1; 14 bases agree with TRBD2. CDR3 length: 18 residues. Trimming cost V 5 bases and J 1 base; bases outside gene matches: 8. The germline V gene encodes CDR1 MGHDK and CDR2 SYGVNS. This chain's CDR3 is CASSLGLAGEIGTDTQYF. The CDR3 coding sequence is TGTGCCAGCAGTTTGGGACTAGCGGGAGAGATCGGCACAGATACGCAGTATTTT. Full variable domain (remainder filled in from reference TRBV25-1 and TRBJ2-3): EADIYQTPRYLVIGTGKKITLECSQTMGHDKMYWYQQDPGMELHLIHYSYGVNSTEKGDLSSESTVSRIRTEHFPLTLESARPSHTSQYLCASSLGLAGEIGTDTQYFGPGTRLTVL.

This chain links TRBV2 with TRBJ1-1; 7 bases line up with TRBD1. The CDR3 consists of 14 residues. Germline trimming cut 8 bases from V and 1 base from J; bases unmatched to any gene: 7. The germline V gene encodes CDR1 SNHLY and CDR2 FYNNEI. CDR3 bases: TGTGCCAGCGGGGACCGGGACAGGAACACTGAAGCTTTCTTT. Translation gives CASGDRDRNTEAFF.

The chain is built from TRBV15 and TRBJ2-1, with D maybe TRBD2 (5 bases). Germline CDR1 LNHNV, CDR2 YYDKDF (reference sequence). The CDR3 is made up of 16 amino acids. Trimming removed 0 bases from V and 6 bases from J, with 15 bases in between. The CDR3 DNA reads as TGTGCCACCAGCAGAGATTCCAGCGGCAAACCCAATGAGCAGTTCTTC. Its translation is CATSRDSSGKPNEQFF.

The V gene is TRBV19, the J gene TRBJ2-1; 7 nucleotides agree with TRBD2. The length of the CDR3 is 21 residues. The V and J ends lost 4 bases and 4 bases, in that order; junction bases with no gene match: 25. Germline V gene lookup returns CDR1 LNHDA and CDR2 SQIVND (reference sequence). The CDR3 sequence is CASSTPRDYHLEAEEYNEQFF. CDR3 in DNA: TGTGCCAGTAGTACCCCCCGGGACTACCACCTGGAGGCGGAAGAATACAATGAGCAGTTCTTC.

The CDR3 bases are TGTGCCTCCTACCCGGCTAGTAGATTGACGACCAATGAGCAGTTCTTC. Amino acid sequence: CASYPASRLTTNEQFF. The chain joins TRBV10-3 to TRBJ2-1; no definite D call. The V gene's germline CDR1 is ENHRY and CDR2 SYGVKD. CDR3 length: 16 residues. Between the trimmed V and J ends, which lost 11 bases and 6 bases, there was a span of 26 bases.

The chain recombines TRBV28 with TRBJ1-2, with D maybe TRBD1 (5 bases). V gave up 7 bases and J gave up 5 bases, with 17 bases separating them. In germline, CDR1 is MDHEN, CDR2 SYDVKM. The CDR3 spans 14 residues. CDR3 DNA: TGTGCCAGCAATCCAACTTTCGGGGGTTATGGCTACACCTTC. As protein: CASNPTFGGYGYTF.

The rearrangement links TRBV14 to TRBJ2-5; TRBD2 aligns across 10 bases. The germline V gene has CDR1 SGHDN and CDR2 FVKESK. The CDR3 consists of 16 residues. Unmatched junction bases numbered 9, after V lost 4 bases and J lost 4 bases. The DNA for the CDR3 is TGTGCCAGCAGCCCTCGGACTAGCGGTCGCGGAGAGACCCAGTACTTC. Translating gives CASSPRTSGRGETQYF. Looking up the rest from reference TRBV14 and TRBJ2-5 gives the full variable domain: EAGVTQFPSHSVIEKGQTVTLRCDPISGHDNLYWYRRVMGKEIKFLLHFVKESKQDESGMPNNRFLAERTGGTYSTLKVQPAELEDSGVYFCASSPRTSGRGETQYFGPGTRLLVL.

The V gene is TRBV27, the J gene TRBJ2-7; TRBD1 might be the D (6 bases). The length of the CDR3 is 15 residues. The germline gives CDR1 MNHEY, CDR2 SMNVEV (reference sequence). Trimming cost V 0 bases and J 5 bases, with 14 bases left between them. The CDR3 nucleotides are TGTGCCAGCAGTTTATCGAAAAAGGGGGTCCACGAGCAGTACTTC. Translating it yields CASSLSKKGVHEQYF.

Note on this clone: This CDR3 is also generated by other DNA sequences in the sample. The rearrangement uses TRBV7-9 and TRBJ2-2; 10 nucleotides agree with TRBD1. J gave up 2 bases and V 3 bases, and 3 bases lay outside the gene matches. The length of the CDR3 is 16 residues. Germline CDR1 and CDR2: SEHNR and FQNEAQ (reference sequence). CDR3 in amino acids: CASSLGQGLNTGELFF. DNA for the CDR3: TGTGCCAGCAGCTTGGGACAGGGGCTTAACACCGGGGAGCTGTTTTTT.

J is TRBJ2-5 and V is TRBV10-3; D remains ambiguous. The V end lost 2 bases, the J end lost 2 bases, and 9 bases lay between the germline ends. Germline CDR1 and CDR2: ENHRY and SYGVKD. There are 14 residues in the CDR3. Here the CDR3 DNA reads TGTGCCATCAGTGAGGAGCGAGGACAAGAGACCCAGTACTTC. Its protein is CAISEERGQETQYF.

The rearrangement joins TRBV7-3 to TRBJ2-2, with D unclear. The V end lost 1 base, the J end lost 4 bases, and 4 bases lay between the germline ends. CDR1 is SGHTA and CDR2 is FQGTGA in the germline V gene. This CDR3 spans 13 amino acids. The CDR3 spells CASSLIGTGELFF. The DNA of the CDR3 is TGTGCCAGCAGCTTAATAGGCACCGGGGAGCTGTTTTTT.

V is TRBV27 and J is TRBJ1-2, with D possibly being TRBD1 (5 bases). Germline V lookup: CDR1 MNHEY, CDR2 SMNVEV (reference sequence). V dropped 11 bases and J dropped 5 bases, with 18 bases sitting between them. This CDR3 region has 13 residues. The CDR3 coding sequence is TGTGCCTCCCGGGGGGGGGATTTATATGGCTACACCTTC. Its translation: CASRGGDLYGYTF.

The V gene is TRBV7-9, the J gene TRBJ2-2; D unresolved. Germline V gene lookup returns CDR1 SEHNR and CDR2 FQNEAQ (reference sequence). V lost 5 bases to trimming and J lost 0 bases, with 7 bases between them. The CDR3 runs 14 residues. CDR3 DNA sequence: TGTGCCAGCAGCCTAACAACGAACACCGGGGAGCTGTTTTTT. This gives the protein CASSLTTNTGELFF. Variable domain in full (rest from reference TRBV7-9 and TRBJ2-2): DTGVSQNPRHKITKRGQNVTFRCDPISEHNRLYWYRQTLGQGPEFLTYFQNEAQLEKSRLLSDRFSAERPKGSFSTLEIQRTEQGDSAMYLCASSLTTNTGELFFGEGSRLTVL.

The CDR3 DNA reads as TGTGCCAGCGGTCGGGCCAAATTAGGGACTGAGCAGTTCTTC. As protein: CASGRAKLGTEQFF. This chain uses TRBV7-2 with TRBJ2-1; D may be TRBD1 or TRBD2 (5 bases each). Deletions cut 8 bases from V and 9 bases from J, with 20 bases between. This CDR3 has 14 amino acids. The V gene's germline CDR1 is SGHTA and CDR2 FQGNSA.

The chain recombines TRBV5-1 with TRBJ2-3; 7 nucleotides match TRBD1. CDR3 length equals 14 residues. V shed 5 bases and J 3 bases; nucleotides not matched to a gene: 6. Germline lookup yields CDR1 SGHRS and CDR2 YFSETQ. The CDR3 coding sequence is TGCGCCAGCAGTCCCGGGACAGAAACAGATACGCAGTATTTT. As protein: CASSPGTETDTQYF.

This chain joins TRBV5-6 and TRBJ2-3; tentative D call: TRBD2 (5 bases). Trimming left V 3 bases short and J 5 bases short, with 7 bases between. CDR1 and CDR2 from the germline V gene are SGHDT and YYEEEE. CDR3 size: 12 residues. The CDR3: CASSSLGDTQYF. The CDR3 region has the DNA TGTGCCAGCAGCTCACTAGGAGATACGCAGTATTTT.

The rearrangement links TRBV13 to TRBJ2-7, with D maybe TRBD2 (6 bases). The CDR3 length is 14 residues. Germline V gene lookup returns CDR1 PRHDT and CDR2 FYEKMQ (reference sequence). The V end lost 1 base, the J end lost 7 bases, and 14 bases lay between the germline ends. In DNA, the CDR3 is TGTGCCAGCAGCTTAGAGGGACTCGGGAATGAGCAGTACTTC. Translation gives CASSLEGLGNEQYF.

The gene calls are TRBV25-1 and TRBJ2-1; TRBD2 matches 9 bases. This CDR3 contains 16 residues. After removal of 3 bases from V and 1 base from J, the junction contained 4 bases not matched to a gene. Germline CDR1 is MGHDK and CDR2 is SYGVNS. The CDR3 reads CASSEVSGRSYNEQFF. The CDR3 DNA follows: TGTGCCAGCAGTGAGGTTAGCGGGAGATCCTACAATGAGCAGTTCTTC.

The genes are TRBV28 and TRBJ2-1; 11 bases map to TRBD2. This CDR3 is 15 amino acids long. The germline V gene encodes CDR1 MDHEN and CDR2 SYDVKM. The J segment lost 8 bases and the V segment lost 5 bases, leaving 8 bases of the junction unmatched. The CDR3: CASSISGRAWDEQFF. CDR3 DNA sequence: TGTGCCAGCAGTATTAGCGGGAGGGCCTGGGATGAGCAGTTCTTC.

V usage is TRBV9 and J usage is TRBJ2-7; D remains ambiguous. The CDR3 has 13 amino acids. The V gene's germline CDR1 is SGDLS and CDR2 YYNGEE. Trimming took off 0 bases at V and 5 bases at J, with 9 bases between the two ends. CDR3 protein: CASSVGVWDEQYF. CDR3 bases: TGTGCCAGCAGCGTAGGGGTTTGGGACGAGCAGTACTTC.

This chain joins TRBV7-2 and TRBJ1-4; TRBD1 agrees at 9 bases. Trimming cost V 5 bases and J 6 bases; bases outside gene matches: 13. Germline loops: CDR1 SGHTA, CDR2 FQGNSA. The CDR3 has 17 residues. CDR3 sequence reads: CASSPGQGLPLDEKLFF. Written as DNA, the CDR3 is TGTGCCAGCAGCCCGGGACAGGGACTCCCCTTGGATGAAAAACTGTTTTTT.

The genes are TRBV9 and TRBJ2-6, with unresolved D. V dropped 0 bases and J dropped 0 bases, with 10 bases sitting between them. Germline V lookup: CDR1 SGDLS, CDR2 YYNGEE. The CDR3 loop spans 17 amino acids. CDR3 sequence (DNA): TGTGCCAGCAGCGTAGCGGGCGATACCTCTGGGGCCAACGTCCTGACTTTC. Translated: CASSVAGDTSGANVLTF.

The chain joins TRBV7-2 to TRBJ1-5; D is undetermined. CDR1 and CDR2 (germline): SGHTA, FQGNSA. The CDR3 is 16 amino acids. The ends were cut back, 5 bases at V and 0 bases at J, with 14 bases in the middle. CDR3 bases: TGTGCCAGCAGCCCACCCTGGGCGGATAGCAATCAGCCCCAGCATTTT. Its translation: CASSPPWADSNQPQHF. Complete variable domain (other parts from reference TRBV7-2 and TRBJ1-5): GAGVSQSPSNKVTEKGKDVELRCDPISGHTALYWYRQSLGQGLEFLIYFQGNSAPDKSGLPSDRFSAERTGGSVSTLTIQRTQQEDSAVYLCASSPPWADSNQPQHFGDGTRLSIL.

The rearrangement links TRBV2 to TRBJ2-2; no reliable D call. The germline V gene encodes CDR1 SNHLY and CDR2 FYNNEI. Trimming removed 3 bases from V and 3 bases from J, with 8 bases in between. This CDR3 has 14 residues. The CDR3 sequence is CASSDYSYTGELFF. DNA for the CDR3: TGTGCCAGCAGTGACTACAGCTACACCGGGGAGCTGTTTTTT.

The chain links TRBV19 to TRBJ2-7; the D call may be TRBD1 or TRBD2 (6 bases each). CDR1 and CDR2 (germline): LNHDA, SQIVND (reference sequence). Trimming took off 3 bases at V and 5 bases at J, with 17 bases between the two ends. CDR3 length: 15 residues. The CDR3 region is CASSIGRGLYDEQYF. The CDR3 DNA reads TGTGCCAGTAGTATCGGCCGGGGGCTATATGACGAGCAGTACTTC.